This T cell receptor (beta chain) was obtained from a study of T-cell reconstitution after alpha-beta-depleted transplantation in children. General study findings and limits: Reports say that about two months after transplant, the alpha-beta T cells came out of several hundred graft clones that had expanded. Most T-cell counts and diversity one year after the transplant came from T cells that were newly produced.

Using unique molecular identifiers, the investigators prepared the TCRbeta library. In TCRdb, the PCR reads were re-called with MiXCR into one record per CDR3 protein. This sample has 700,000 to 950,000 distinct CDR3 sequences, with under 20% found just once. A note on this clonotype: Its antigen is unidentified.

The CDR3 consists of 13 residues. Per germline, CDR1 LNHDA and CDR2 SQIVND (reference sequence). Trimming removed 4 bases from V and 14 bases from J, with 18 bases in between. The genes are TRBV19 and TRBJ2-1, with D tentatively TRBD1 (6 bases). This receptor was taken from a male patient between 5 and 17 years old who had a stem cell transplant for acute lymphoblastic leukemia, so the T cells may come from the graft donor. The sample here was PBMCs, mostly from graft donor cells, taken 360 days after TCRalphabeta/CD19-depleted stem cell transplant. CDR3 in amino acids: CASSTRDKGRKFF. CDR3 sequence (DNA): TGTGCCAGTAGTACCAGGGACAAGGGAAGGAAGTTCTTC.